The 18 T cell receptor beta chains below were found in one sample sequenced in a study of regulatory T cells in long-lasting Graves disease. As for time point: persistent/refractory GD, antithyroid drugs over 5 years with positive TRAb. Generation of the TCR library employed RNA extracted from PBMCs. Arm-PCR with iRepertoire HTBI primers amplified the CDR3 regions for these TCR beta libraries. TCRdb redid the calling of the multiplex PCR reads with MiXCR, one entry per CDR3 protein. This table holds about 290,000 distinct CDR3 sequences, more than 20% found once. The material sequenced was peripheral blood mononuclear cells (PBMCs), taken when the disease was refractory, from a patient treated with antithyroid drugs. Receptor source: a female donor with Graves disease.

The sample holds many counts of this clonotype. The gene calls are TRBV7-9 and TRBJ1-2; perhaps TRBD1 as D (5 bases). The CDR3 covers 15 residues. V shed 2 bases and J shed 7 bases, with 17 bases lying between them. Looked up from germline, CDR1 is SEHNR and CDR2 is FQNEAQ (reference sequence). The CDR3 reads CASSLFQGGGGGYTF. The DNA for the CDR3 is TGTGCCAGCAGCTTATTCCAGGGCGGTGGTGGTGGCTACACCTTC. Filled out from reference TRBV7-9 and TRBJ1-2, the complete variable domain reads DTGVSQNPRHKITKRGQNVTFRCDPISEHNRLYWYRQTLGQGPEFLTYFQNEAQLEKSRLLSDRFSAERPKGSFSTLEIQRTEQGDSAMYLCASSLFQGGGGGYTFGSGTRLTVV.

CDR3 coding DNA: TGTGCCAGCAGCGTAAGATCGGGGAACACTGAAGCTTTCTTT. Its protein is CASSVRSGNTEAFF. This rearrangement joins TRBV13 to TRBJ1-1, with D uncertain. V dropped 5 bases and J dropped 1 base, with 11 bases sitting between them. The CDR3 has 14 residues. Germline assignment: CDR1 PRHDT and CDR2 FYEKMQ (reference sequence).

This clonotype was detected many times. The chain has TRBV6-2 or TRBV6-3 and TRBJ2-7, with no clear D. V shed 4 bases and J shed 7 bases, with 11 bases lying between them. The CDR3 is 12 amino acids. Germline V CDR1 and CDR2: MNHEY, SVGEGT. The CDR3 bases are TGTGCCAGCAGTTCGACGGAGTGGGAGCAGTACTTC. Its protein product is CASSSTEWEQYF.

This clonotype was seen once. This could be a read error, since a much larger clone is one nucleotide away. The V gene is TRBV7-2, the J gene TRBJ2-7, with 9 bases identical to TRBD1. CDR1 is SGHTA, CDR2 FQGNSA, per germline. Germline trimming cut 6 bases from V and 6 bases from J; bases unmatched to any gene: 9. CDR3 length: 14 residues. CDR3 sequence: CTSRTGQGLGEQYF. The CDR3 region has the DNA TGTACCAGCAGAACTGGACAGGGGCTGGGCGAGCAGTACTTC.

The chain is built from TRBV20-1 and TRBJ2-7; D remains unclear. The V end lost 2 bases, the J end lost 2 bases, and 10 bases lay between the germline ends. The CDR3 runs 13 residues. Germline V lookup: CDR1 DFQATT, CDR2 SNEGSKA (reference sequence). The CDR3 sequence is CSARPLFPYEQYF. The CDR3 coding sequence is TGCAGTGCTAGACCCCTTTTCCCCTACGAGCAGTACTTC.

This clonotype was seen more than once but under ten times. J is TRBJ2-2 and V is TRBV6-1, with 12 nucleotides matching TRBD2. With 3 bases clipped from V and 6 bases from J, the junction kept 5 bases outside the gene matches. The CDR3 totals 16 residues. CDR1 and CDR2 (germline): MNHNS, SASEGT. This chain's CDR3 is CASSDRLAGVPGELFF. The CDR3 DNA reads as TGTGCCAGCAGTGACAGACTAGCGGGAGTGCCCGGGGAGCTGTTTTTT.

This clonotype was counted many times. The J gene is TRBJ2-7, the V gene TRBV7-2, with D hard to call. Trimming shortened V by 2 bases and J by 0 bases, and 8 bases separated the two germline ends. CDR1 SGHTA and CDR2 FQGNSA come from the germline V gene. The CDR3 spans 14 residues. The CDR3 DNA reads TGTGCCAGCAGCTTAATGTCGGTCTCCTACGAGCAGTACTTC. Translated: CASSLMSVSYEQYF. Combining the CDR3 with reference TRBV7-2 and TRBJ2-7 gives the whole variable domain GAGVSQSPSNKVTEKGKDVELRCDPISGHTALYWYRQSLGQGLEFLIYFQGNSAPDKSGLPSDRFSAERTGGSVSTLTIQRTQQEDSAVYLCASSLMSVSYEQYFGPGTRLTVT.

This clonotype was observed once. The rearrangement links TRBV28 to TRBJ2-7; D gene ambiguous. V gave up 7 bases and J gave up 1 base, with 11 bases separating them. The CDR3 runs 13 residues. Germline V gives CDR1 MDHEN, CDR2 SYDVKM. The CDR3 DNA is TGTGCCAGCAATCCCGGCTTATCCTACGAGCAGTACTTC. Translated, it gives CASNPGLSYEQYF. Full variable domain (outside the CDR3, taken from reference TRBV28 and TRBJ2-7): DVKVTQSSRYLVKRTGEKVFLECVQDMDHENMFWYRQDPGLGLRLIYFSYDVKMKEKGDIPEGYSVSREKKERFSLILESASTNQTSMYLCASNPGLSYEQYFGPGTRLTVT.

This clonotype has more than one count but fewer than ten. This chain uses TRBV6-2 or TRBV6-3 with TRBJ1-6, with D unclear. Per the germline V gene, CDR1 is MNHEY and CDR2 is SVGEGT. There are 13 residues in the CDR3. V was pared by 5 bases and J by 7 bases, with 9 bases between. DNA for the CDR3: TGTGCCAGCAGTGTAGACCGGAATTCACCCCTCCACTTT. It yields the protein CASSVDRNSPLHF.

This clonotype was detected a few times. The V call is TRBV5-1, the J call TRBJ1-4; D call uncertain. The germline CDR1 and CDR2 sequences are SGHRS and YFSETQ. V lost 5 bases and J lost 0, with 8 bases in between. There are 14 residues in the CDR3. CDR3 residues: CASRSNPTNEKLFF. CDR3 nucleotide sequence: TGCGCCAGCAGAAGCAACCCAACTAATGAAAAACTGTTTTTT.

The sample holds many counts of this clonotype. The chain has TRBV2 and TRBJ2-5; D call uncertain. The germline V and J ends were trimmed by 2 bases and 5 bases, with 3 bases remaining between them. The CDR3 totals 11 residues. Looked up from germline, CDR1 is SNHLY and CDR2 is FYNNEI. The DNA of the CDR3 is TGTGCCAGCAGTGAATGGGAGACCCAGTACTTC. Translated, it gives CASSEWETQYF.

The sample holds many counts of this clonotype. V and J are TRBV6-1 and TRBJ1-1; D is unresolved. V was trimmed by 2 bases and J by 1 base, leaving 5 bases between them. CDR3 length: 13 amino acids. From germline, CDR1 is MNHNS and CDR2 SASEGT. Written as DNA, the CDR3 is TGTGCCAGCAGTGAAATCCGGAACACTGAAGCTTTCTTT. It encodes CASSEIRNTEAFF.

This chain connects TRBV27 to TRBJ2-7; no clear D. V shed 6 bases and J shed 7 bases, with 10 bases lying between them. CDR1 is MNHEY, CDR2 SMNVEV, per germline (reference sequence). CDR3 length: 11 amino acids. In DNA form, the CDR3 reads TGTGCCAGCAGGAGAGGATGGGAGCAGTACTTC. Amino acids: CASRRGWEQYF.

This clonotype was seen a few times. The CDR3 DNA is TGTGCCAGCAGCTTAAGACTATCCCTGGCAGGGCCTTACGAGCAGTACTTC. The encoded protein is CASSLRLSLAGPYEQYF. V and J are TRBV7-2 and TRBJ2-7; D possibly matches TRBD1 or TRBD2 (5 bases each). V gave up 2 bases and J gave up 4 bases, with 21 bases separating them. Germline CDR1 reads SGHTA; CDR2 reads FQGNSA. The CDR3 is 17 residues long.

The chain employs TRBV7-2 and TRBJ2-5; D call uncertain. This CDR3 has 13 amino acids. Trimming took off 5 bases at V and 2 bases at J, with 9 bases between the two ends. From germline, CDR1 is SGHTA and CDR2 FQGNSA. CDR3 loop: CASSTVGQETQYF. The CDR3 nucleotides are TGTGCCAGCAGCACAGTTGGGCAAGAGACCCAGTACTTC.

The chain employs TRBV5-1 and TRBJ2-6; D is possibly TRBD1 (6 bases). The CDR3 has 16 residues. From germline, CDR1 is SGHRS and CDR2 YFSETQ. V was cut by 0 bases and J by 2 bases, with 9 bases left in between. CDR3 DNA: TGCGCCAGCAGCTTGGTTGGGACAACTGGGGCCAACGTCCTGACTTTC. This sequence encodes CASSLVGTTGANVLTF.

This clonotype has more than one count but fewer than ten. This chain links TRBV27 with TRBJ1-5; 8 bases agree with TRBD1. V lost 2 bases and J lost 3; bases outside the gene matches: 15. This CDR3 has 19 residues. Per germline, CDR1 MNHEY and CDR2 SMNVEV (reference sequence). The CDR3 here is CASSLILRDRSLDNQPQHF. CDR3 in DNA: TGTGCCAGCAGTTTAATTCTTCGGGACAGGTCCCTCGACAATCAGCCCCAGCATTTT.

CDR3: CSAGPGQGAFPNSYEQYF. The CDR3 region has the DNA TGCAGTGCTGGGCCGGGACAGGGGGCCTTCCCTAATTCCTACGAGCAGTACTTC. The chain uses TRBV20-1 and TRBJ2-7; 12 bases map to TRBD1. The V segment lost 5 bases and the J segment 1 base; nucleotides outside the gene matches: 15. CDR1 is DFQATT and CDR2 is SNEGSKA in the germline V gene (reference sequence). The CDR3 length is 18 residues.